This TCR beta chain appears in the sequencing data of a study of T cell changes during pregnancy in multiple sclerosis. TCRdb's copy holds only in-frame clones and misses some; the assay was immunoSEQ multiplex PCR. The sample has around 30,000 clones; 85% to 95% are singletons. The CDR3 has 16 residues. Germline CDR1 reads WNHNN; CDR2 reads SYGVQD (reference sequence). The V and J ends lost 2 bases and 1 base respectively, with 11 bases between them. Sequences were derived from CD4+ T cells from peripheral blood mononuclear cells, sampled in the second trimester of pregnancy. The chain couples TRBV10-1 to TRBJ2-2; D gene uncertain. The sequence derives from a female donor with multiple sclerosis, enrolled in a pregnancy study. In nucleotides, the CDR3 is TGCGCCAGCAGTGAGGTAATTCACGGGAACACCGGGGAGCTGTTTTTT. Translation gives CASSEVIHGNTGELFF.